A selection of T cell receptor beta chains follows, all from one sample in a study of blood T cell repertoires in COVID-19. Sequenced by immunoSEQ multiplex PCR; TCRdb stores in-frame clones only, minus some. The data hold 190,000 or so clones, with over 80% observed a single time. The sample comprised peripheral blood. The source is a man aged 55 to 70 with COVID-19, enrolled during active disease. The CDR3 runs from the conserved cysteine through the conserved F or W. The order of the fields is J gene, V gene, clone size, D gene, CDR3 protein, CDR3 DNA. D genes are given only for firm matches. Only some rows state a clone size, as once, few, many or a class for expanded clones.

TRBJ1-1,TRBV6-1,-,-,CASSEVESMNTEAFF,TGTGCCAGCAGTGAAGTGGAGTCAATGAACACTGAAGCTTTCTTT
TRBJ1-2,TRBV7-9,-,-,CASSSTGSYGYTF,TGTGCCAGCAGCTCGACAGGTTCCTATGGCTACACCTTC
TRBJ1-2,TRBV7-9,-,TRBD1,CASSFPPGGINYGYTF,TGTGCCAGCAGCTTCCCCCCAGGGGGCATCAACTATGGCTACACCTTC
TRBJ2-5,TRBV2,-,TRBD1,CASSGTGGSGETQYF,TGTGCCAGCAGTGGCACAGGGGGTTCGGGAGAGACCCAGTACTTC
TRBJ1-1,TRBV10-3,-,-,CAISDSHMNTEAFF,TGTGCCATCAGCGACTCCCACATGAACACTGAAGCTTTCTTT
TRBJ1-1,TRBV2,-,-,CATLPGQNTEAFF,TGTGCCACCCTACCGGGACAGAACACTGAAGCTTTCTTT
TRBJ1-5,TRBV2,few,-,CASSEGRGNQPQHF,TGTGCCAGCAGTGAAGGCAGGGGCAATCAGCCCCAGCATTTT
TRBJ1-6,TRBV11-2,few,-,CASRNTGEPLHF,TGTGCCAGCAGAAATACCGGGGAACCCCTCCACTTT
TRBJ1-2,TRBV6-1,-,-,CASSEARREYGYTF,TGTGCCAGCAGTGAAGCTCGGAGGGAATATGGCTACACCTTC
TRBJ1-2,TRBV9,-,TRBD1,CASSPMGQPYGYTF,TGTGCCAGCAGCCCGATGGGACAGCCCTATGGCTACACCTTC
TRBJ1-2,TRBV9,-,-,CASSGRDGDYGYTF,TGTGCCAGCAGCGGGCGGGACGGAGACTATGGCTACACCTTC
TRBJ1-2,TRBV7-9,-,TRBD1,CASRPGTGKSYTF,TGTGCCAGCAGACCCGGGACAGGGAAGAGCTACACCTTC
TRBJ1-1,TRBV6-5,once,-,CASSPASGANTEAFF,TGTGCCAGCAGCCCAGCCAGCGGGGCCAACACTGAAGCTTTCTTT
TRBJ2-1,TRBV2,-,-,CASSVSLSPNEQFF,TGTGCCAGCAGTGTTAGCCTATCCCCCAATGAGCAGTTCTTC
TRBJ1-5,TRBV18,few,-,CASSPGDAHSNQPQHF,TGTGCCAGCTCTCCGGGGGACGCACATAGCAATCAGCCCCAGCATTTT
TRBJ2-2,TRBV27,-,-,CASSSSVNTGELFF,TGTGCCAGCAGCTCTAGCGTCAACACCGGGGAGCTGTTTTTT
TRBJ1-5,TRBV6-1,-,-,CASSEALQGFNQPQHF,TGTGCCAGCAGTGAAGCGCTTCAGGGTTTCAATCAGCCCCAGCATTTT
TRBJ2-3,TRBV30,-,TRBD2,CAWSSLAASTDTQYF,TGTGCCTGGAGTAGCCTAGCGGCTAGCACAGATACGCAGTATTTT
TRBJ1-6,TRBV15,-,-,CATSLGRGSYSPLHF,TGTGCCACCTCCCTGGGCAGGGGTAGTTATTCACCCCTCCACTTT
TRBJ2-2,TRBV5-1,-,TRBD1,CASSLGQGAAGELFF,TGCGCCAGCAGCTTAGGACAGGGGGCAGCGGGGGAGCTGTTTTTT
TRBJ1-3,TRBV5-4,-,-,CASRLQGGSSGNTIYF,TGTGCCAGCCGCCTTCAGGGCGGAAGCTCTGGAAACACCATATATTTT
TRBJ2-3,TRBV28,-,-,CASDGTYGDTQYF,TGTGCCAGCGACGGGACTTATGGAGATACGCAGTATTTT
TRBJ2-7,TRBV15,-,TRBD1,CATSLTSSGTEYF,TGTGCCACCAGCCTTACTAGTTCCGGGACAGAGTACTTC
TRBJ1-4,TRBV7-2,-,-,CASSFNGANEKLFF,TGTGCCAGCAGCTTTAATGGAGCTAATGAAAAACTGTTTTTT
TRBJ1-6,TRBV10-3,-,-,CAINSLAGNSPLHF,TGTGCCATCAACTCGCTGGCCGGGAATTCACCCCTCCACTTT
TRBJ1-1,TRBV19,-,-,CASTFRRDTEAFF,TGTGCCAGTACTTTCCGGAGGGACACTGAAGCTTTCTTT
TRBJ1-1,TRBV11-2,few,-,CASSLIGQQDEAFF,TGTGCCAGCAGCTTAATTGGACAACAGGATGAAGCTTTCTTT
TRBJ1-2,TRBV13,once,TRBD1,CASSLFGQGDPNYGYTF,TGTGCCAGCAGCTTATTTGGACAGGGGGATCCTAACTATGGCTACACCTTC
TRBJ2-2,TRBV30,-,TRBD2,CAWKKKGTTDTGELFF,TGTGCCTGGAAAAAAAAAGGGACTACCGACACCGGGGAGCTGTTTTTT
TRBJ1-1,TRBV7-9,-,-,CASSVNGDTEAFF,TGTGCCAGCAGCGTCAACGGGGATACTGAAGCTTTCTTT
TRBJ2-3,TRBV3-1/TRBV3-2,-,TRBD1,CASSQDRGMTDTQYF,TGTGCCAGCAGCCAAGACAGGGGGATGACAGATACGCAGTATTTT
TRBJ1-2,TRBV7-9,once,TRBD1,CASSLRQGDGYTF,TGTGCCAGCAGCTTAAGACAGGGGGATGGCTACACCTTC
TRBJ1-1,TRBV10-3,-,TRBD1,CAISWTGRMNTEAFF,TGTGCCATCAGTTGGACAGGAAGGATGAACACTGAAGCTTTCTTT
TRBJ2-3,TRBV7-9,-,TRBD2,CASSLGVLAGISSTDTQYF,TGTGCCAGCAGCTTGGGAGTGTTAGCGGGGATTTCTAGCACAGATACGCAGTATTTT
TRBJ2-3,TRBV18,once,-,CASSPPQGGDTQYF,TGTGCCAGCTCACCCCCCCAGGGAGGAGATACGCAGTATTTT
TRBJ1-6,TRBV30,-,TRBD1,CAWSVAGQSSYNSPLHF,TGTGCCTGGAGTGTCGCGGGACAGAGCTCCTATAATTCACCCCTCCACTTT
TRBJ1-4,TRBV2,-,-,CASSFRNSNEKLFF,TGTGCCAGCAGCTTCAGAAACAGTAATGAAAAACTGTTTTTT
TRBJ1-5,TRBV7-9,-,TRBD1,CASSEGTGGFNQPQHF,TGTGCCAGCAGCGAAGGGACAGGGGGTTTCAATCAGCCCCAGCATTTT
TRBJ2-7,TRBV7-8,-,TRBD2,CASSLGGGPLYEQYF,TGTGCCAGCAGCTTAGGGGGGGGACCCCTCTACGAGCAGTACTTC
TRBJ2-6,TRBV7-2,few,-,CASSRDGSSGANVLTF,TGTGCCAGCAGCAGAGACGGGAGCTCTGGGGCCAACGTCCTGACTTTC
TRBJ2-7,TRBV6-2/TRBV6-3,few,-,CASSYGSLSYEQYF,TGTGCCAGCAGTTACGGGAGTCTCTCCTACGAGCAGTACTTC
TRBJ2-7,TRBV10-3,-,-,CAISEAGTIYEQYF,TGTGCCATCAGTGAGGCAGGTACCATCTACGAGCAGTACTTC
TRBJ2-7,TRBV5-6,-,TRBD1,CASSLGGTGPEQYF,TGTGCCAGCAGCTTGGGGGGGACAGGGCCCGAGCAGTACTTC
TRBJ2-5,TRBV7-3,-,-,CASSLGSPRAFPSRETQYF,TGTGCCAGCAGCTTAGGATCCCCGCGAGCTTTTCCTAGCAGGGAGACCCAGTACTTC
TRBJ2-1,TRBV28,-,TRBD2,CASSGLLAGSYNEQFF,TGTGCCAGCAGTGGTCTTCTAGCGGGGTCCTACAATGAGCAGTTCTTC
TRBJ1-1,TRBV4-2,-,-,CASSQLTTQAAFF,TGTGCCAGCAGCCAATTAACCACTCAGGCAGCTTTCTTT